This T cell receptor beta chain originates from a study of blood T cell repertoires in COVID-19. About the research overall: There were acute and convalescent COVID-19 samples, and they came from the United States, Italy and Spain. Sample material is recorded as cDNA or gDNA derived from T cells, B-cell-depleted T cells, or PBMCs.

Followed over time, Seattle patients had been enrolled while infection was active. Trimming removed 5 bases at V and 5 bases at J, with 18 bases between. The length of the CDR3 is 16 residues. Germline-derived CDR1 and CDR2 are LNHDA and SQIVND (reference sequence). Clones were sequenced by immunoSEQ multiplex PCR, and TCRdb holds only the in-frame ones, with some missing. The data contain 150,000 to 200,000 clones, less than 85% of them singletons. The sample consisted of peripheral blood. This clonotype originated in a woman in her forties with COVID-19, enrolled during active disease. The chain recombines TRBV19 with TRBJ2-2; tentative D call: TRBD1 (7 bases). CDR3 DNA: TGTGCCAGTAGTGGCCTTCCAGGGGGGAAGACCGGGGAGCTGTTTTTT. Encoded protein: CASSGLPGGKTGELFF.